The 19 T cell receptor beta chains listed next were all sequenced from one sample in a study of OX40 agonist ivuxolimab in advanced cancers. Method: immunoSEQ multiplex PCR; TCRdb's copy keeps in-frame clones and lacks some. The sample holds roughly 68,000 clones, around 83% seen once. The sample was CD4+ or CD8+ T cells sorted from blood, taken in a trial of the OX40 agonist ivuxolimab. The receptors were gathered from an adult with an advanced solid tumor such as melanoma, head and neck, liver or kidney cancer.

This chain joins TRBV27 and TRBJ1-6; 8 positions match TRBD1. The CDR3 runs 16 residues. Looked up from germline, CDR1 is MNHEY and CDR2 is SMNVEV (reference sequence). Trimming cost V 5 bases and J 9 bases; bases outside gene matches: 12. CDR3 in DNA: TGTGCCAGCAGTACATACATAACAGGGACAGGTTCACCCCTCCACTTT. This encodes CASSTYITGTGSPLHF.

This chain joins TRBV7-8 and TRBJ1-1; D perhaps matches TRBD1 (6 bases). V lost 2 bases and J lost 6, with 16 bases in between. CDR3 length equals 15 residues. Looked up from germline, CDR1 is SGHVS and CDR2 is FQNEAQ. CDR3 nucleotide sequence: TGTGCCAGCAGCTTAACCACAGGGAGGAAAGCTGAAGCTTTCTTT. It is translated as CASSLTTGRKAEAFF.

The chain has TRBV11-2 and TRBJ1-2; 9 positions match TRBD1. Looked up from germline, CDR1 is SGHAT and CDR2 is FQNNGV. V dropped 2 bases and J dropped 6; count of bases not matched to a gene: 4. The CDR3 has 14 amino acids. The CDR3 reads CASSLQRTGDGYTF. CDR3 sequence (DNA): TGTGCCAGCAGCTTACAACGGACAGGGGATGGCTACACCTTC.

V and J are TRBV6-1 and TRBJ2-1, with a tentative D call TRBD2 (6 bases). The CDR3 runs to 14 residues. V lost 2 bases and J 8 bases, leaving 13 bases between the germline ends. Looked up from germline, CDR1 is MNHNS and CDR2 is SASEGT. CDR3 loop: CASSENVWGDEQFF. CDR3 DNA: TGTGCCAGCAGTGAAAACGTTTGGGGGGATGAGCAGTTCTTC.

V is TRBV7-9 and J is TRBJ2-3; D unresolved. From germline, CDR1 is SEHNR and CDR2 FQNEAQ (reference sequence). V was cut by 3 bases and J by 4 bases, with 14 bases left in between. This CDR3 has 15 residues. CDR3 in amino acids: CASSFVSVFADTQYF. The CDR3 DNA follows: TGTGCCAGCAGCTTCGTGTCGGTTTTCGCAGATACGCAGTATTTT.

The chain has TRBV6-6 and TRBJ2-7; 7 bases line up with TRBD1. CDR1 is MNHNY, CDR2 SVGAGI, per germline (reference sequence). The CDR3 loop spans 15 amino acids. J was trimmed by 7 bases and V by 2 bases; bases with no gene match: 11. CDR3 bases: TGTGCCAGCAGTTACGGGATGACACAGGGGAGTGAGCAGTACTTC. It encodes CASSYGMTQGSEQYF.

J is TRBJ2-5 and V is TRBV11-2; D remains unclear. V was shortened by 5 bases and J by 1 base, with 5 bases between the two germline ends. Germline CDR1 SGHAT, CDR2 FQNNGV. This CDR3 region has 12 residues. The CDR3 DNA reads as TGTGCCAGCAGCCAAGCCCAAGAGACCCAGTACTTC. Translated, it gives CASSQAQETQYF.

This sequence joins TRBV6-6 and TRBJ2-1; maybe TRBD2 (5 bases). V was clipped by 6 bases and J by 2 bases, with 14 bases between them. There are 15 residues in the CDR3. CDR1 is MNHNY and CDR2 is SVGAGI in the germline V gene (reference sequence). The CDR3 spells CASSPSGVTYNEQFF. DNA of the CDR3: TGTGCCAGCAGCCCCTCCGGGGTCACCTACAATGAGCAGTTCTTC.

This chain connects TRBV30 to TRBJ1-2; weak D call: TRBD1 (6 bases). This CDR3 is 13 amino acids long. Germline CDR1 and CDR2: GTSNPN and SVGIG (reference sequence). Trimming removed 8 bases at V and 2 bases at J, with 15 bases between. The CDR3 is CARAPDRNYGYTF. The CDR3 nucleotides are TGTGCCCGAGCGCCGGACAGAAACTATGGCTACACCTTC.

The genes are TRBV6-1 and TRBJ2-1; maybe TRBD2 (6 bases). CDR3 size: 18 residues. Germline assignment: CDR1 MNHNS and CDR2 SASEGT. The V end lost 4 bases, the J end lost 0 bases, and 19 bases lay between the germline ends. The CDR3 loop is CASSGGMIAVSSYNEQFF. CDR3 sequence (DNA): TGTGCCAGCAGTGGAGGGATGATAGCGGTAAGCTCCTACAATGAGCAGTTCTTC.

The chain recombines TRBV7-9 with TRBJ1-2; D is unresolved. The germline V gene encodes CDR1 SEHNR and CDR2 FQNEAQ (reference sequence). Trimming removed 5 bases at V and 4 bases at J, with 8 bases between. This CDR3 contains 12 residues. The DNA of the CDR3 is TGTGCCAGCAGCGGGCGGATCTATGGCTACACCTTC. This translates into CASSGRIYGYTF.

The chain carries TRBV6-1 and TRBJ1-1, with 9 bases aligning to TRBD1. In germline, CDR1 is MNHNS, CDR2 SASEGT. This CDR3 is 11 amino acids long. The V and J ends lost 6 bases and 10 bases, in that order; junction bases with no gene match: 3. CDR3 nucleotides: TGTGCCAGCAGCATGGACAGGGGAGCTTTCTTT. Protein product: CASSMDRGAFF.

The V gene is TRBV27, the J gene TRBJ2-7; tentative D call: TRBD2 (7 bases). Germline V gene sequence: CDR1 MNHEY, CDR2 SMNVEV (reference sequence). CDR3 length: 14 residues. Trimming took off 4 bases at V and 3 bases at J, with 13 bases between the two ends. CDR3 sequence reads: CASSSRRGLYEQYF. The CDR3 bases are TGTGCCAGCAGTTCCCGGCGGGGGCTCTACGAGCAGTACTTC.

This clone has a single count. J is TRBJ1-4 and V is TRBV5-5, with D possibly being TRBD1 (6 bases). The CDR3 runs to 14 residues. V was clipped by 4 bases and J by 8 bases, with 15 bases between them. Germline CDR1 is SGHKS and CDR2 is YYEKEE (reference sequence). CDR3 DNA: TGTGCCAGCAGCCAACCCCTCAGGGGCGAAAAACTGTTTTTT. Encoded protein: CASSQPLRGEKLFF. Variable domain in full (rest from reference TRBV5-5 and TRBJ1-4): DAGVTQSPTHLIKTRGQQVTLRCSPISGHKSVSWYQQVLGQGPQFIFQYYEKEERGRGNFPDRFSARQFPNYSSELNVNALLLGDSALYLCASSQPLRGEKLFFGSGTQLSVL.

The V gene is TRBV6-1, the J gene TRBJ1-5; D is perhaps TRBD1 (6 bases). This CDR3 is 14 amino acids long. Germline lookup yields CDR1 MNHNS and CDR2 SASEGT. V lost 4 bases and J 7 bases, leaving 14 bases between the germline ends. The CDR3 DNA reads TGTGCCAGCAGTGGAGGGGACAAGGGCCAGCCCCAGCATTTT. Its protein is CASSGGDKGQPQHF.

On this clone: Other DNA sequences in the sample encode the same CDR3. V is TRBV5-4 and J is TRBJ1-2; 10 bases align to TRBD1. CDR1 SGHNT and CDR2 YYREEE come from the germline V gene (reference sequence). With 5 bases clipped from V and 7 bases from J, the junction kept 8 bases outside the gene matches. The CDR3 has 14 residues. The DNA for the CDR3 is TGTGCCAGCAGAGAGTGGGACAGGGGCTCTGGCTACACCTTC. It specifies CASREWDRGSGYTF. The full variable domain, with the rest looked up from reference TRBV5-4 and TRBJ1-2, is ETGVTQSPTHLIKTRGQQVTLRCSSQSGHNTVSWYQQALGQGPQFIFQYYREEENGRGNFPPRFSGLQFPNYSSELNVNALELDDSALYLCASREWDRGSGYTFGSGTRLTVV.

CDR3 DNA sequence: TGCGCCAGCAGCGGCGGGGGCTCGGACGACTATGGCTACACCTTC. This sequence encodes CASSGGGSDDYGYTF. This chain joins TRBV5-1 and TRBJ1-2, with D possibly being TRBD1 (6 bases). Germline V gives CDR1 SGHRS, CDR2 YFSETQ. CDR3 length: 15 residues. V was pared by 4 bases and J by 3 bases, with 16 bases between.

The CDR3 nucleotides read TGTGCCAGCAGGACAGGGGTGGGAAATTCACCCCTCCACTTT. Protein: CASRTGVGNSPLHF. The chain employs TRBV6-5 and TRBJ1-6; 8 nucleotides line up with TRBD1. The CDR3 length is 14 residues. With V trimmed by 6 bases and J by 7 bases, 5 bases remained unmatched. The germline CDR1 and CDR2 sequences are MNHEY and SVGAGI.

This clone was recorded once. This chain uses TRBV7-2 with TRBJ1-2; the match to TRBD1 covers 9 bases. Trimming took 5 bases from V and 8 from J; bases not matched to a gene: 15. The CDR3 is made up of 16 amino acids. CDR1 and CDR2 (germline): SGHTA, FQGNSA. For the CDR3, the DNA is TGTGCCAGCAGCGGACTACCGGGACAGGGAGGCCGCGGCTACACCTTC. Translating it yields CASSGLPGQGGRGYTF.